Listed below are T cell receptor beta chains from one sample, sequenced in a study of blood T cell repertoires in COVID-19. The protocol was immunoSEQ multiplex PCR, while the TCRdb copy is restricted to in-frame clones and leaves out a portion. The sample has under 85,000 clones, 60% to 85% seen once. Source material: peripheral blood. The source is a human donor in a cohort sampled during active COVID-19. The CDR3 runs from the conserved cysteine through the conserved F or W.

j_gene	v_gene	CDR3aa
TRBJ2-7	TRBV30	CALTGGASYEQYF
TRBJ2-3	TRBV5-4	CASSRPAGGPPDTQYF
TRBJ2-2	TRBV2	CASSWGGGTGELFF
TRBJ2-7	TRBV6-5	CASSYSGRGSYEQYF
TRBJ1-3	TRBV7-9	CASSTTGGDRNTIYF
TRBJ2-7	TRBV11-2	CASSPGQGSYEQYF
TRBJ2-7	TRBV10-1	CASSAGRGPYEQYF
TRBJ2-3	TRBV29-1	CSVVGRGATDTQYF
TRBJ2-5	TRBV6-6	CASSLGRGETQYF
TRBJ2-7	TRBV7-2	CASSNPGQVTYEQYF
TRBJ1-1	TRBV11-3	CASSPPLGRYNTEAFF
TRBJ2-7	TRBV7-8	CASSITMSGQYF
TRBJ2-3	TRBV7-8	CASSLANTRRGDTQYF
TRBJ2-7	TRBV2	CASSGSSYEQYF
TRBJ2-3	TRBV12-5	CASGSGLAGGTDTQYF
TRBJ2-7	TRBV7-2	CASSSSGPYEQYF
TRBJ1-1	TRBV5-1	CASSLNRGPEAFF
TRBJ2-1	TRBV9	CASSVAPEVGEQFF
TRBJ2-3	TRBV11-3	CASSLDPDTQYF
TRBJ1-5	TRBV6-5	CASSYRQTNQPQHF
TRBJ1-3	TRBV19	CASSRRDGNSGNTIYF
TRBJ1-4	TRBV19	CASTDRVLEKLFF
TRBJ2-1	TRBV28	CASRPSGGTYNEQFF
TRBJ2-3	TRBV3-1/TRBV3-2	CASSQDQASGLDTQYF
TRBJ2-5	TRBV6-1	CASSEVVAGHQETQYF
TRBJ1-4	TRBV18	CASSRYPGTPDEKLFF
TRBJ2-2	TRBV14	CASSLRTGGKTGELFF
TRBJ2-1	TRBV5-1	CASSFFSGGASYNEQFF
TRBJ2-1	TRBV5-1	CASSPSGGETYNEQFF
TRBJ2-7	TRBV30	CAWSSAGYEQYF
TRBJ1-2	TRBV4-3	CASSQALQGSYGYTF
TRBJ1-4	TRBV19	CASRMQRGSNEKLFF
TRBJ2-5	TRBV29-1	CSVSGQRKETQYF
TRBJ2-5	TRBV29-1	CSVDVRGKETQYF
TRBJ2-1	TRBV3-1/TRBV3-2	CASSQESRKQFF
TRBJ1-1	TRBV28	CASSLWMRSNTEAFF
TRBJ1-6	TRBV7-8	CASSLAILGTGLKFPPLHF
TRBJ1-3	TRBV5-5	CASSLVGRQRSGNTIYF
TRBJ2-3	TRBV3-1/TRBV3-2	CASSLWTSPDTQYF
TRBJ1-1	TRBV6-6	CASSPQGLYTEAFF
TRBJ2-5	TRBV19	CASAAPRLAGDKFRQYF
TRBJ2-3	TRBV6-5	CASSFQSAAGGDTQYF
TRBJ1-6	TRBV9	CASSVDVTGNSPLHF
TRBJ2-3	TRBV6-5	CASSYSIAGGTQYF
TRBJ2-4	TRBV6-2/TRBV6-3	CASSYLAKNIQYF
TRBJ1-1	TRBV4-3	CASSRGTSMNTEAFF
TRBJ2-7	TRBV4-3	CASSHGTSGDYEQYF
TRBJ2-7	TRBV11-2	CASRRQGAGVRDEQYF
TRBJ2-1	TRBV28	CASSNRGQFPINEQFF
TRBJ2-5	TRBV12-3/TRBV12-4	CASSLGQGGTQYF
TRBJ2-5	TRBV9	CASSVAPSRDRGDETQYF